A single sample gave rise to the 6 T cell receptor beta chains below, sequenced in a study of T cell responses to AZD1222 COVID-19 vaccine. Profiled with immunoSEQ multiplex PCR; TCRdb holds only in-frame clones, not every one. The top ten hold approximately 2% of the sample, which has 160,000 or so clones, 90% seen once. The material sequenced was peripheral blood, taken on day 0 of AZD1222 vaccination. All receptors derive from an adult in good health.

The chain carries TRBV7-8 and TRBJ2-1; 13 nucleotides match TRBD2. The germline gives CDR1 SGHVS, CDR2 FQNEAQ. This CDR3 has 18 amino acids. Losses at the gene ends were 1 base for V and 9 bases for J; bases not matched to a gene: 12. Written as DNA, the CDR3 is TGTGCCAGCAGCTTAGTTCCCCGGACTAGCGGGAGATTAAGTGAGCAGTTCTTC. As protein: CASSLVPRTSGRLSEQFF.

The chain links TRBV7-9 to TRBJ1-1; the D is unclear. There are 14 residues in the CDR3. Between the trimmed V and J ends, which lost 5 bases and 3 bases, there was a span of 13 bases. Germline CDR1 SEHNR, CDR2 FQNEAQ (reference sequence). The CDR3 sequence is CASSQRLSDTEAFF. CDR3 sequence (DNA): TGTGCCAGCAGCCAACGACTATCGGACACTGAAGCTTTCTTT.

The J gene is TRBJ2-4, the V gene TRBV12-3 or TRBV12-4; D unclear. This CDR3 contains 13 residues. V shed 3 bases and J shed 1 base, with 4 bases lying between them. CDR3 sequence: CASSLGAKNIQYF. In DNA form, the CDR3 reads TGTGCCAGCAGTTTGGGGGCCAAAAACATTCAGTACTTC.

V usage is TRBV28 and J usage is TRBJ1-4; D call uncertain. Germline V gene sequence: CDR1 MDHEN, CDR2 SYDVKM. Trimming removed 1 base at V and 5 bases at J, with 14 bases between. The CDR3 sequence is 16 residues long. In DNA, the CDR3 is TGTGCCAGCAGTTTATCCTCCTATAGGGCGAATGAAAAACTGTTTTTT. Amino acids: CASSLSSYRANEKLFF.

The genes are TRBV5-1 and TRBJ1-3, with D unclear. Trimming cost V 4 bases and J 2 bases, with 7 bases left between them. The length of the CDR3 is 13 residues. The germline V gene encodes CDR1 SGHRS and CDR2 YFSETQ. DNA of the CDR3: TGCGCCAGCAGCCCTGACACTGGAAACACCATATATTTT. Translation: CASSPDTGNTIYF. The full variable domain, in which reference TRBV5-1 and TRBJ1-3 provide the parts outside the CDR3, is KAGVTQTPRYLIKTRGQQVTLSCSPISGHRSVSWYQQTPGQGLQFLFEYFSETQRNKGNFPGRFSGRQFSNSRSEMNVSTLELGDSALYLCASSPDTGNTIYFGEGSWLTVV.

J is TRBJ2-1 and V is TRBV3-1 (or the pseudogene TRBV3-2); 11 bases agree with TRBD2. V lost 5 bases, J lost 4 bases, and 4 bases stayed unmatched. There are 15 residues in the CDR3. CDR1 is LGHDT and CDR2 is YNNKEL in the germline V gene (reference sequence). The CDR3 bases are TGTGCCAGCAGCTCAGGGACTAGCGGTTACAATGAGCAGTTCTTC. Encoded protein: CASSSGTSGYNEQFF.